What follows is one TCR beta chain and its context. The data stem from a study of T-cell memory formation after mild COVID-19. In the study overall: TCR clusters largely stayed donor specific.

MiXCR was run by TCRdb on the 5' RACE reads, yielding one entry per CDR3 protein. This table holds hundreds of thousands of distinct CDR3 sequences, about 22% found once. Germline lookup yields CDR1 LGHNA and CDR2 YNFKEQ. The CDR3 sequence is 17 residues long. V lost 0 bases, J lost 6 bases, and 15 bases lay in between. This receptor was obtained from an adult woman who had mild COVID-19 (a few samples of this study predate the infection). Cell type and time point are not known. The V and J genes are TRBV4-2 and TRBJ1-6; perhaps TRBD1 as D (5 bases). The sequenced material came from PBMCs or a T cell subset sorted from them (not recorded which). In DNA form, the CDR3 reads TGTGCCAGCAGCCAAGATGTGGTCGGGCAGGGTAATTCACCCCTCCACTTT. It encodes CASSQDVVGQGNSPLHF.